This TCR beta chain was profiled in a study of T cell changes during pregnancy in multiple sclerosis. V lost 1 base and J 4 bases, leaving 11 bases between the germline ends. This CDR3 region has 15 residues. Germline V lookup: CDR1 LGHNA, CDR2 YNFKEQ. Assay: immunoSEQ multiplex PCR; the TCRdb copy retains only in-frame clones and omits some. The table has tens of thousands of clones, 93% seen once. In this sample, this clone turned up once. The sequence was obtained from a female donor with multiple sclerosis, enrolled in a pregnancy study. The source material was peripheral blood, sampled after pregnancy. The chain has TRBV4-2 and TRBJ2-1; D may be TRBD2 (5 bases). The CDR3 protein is CASSQAGSNYNEQFF. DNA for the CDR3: TGTGCCAGCAGCCAAGCGGGATCTAATTACAATGAGCAGTTCTTC.